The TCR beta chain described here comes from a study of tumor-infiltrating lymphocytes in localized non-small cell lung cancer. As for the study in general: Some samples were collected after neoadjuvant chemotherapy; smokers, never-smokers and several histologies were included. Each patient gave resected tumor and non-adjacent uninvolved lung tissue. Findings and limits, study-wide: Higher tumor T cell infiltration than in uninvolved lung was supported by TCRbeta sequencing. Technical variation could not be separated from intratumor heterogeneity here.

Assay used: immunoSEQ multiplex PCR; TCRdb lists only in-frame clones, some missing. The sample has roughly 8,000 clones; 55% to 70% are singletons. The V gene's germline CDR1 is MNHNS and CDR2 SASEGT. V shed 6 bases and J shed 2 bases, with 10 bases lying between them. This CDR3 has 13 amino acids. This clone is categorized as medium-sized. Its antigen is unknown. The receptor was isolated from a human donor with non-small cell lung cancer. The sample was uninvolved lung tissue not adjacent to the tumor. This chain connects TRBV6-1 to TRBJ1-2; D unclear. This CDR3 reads CASSGSSNYGYTF. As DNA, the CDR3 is TGTGCCAGCAGCGGGTCCTCGAACTATGGCTACACCTTC.